This T cell receptor beta chain was retrieved from a study of preoperative IRX-2 immunotherapy in early breast cancer. Treatment meaning: preoperative locoregional IRX-2 cytokine immunotherapy. This phase Ib study tested locoregional IRX-2 cytokine immunotherapy given before surgery. The repertoire was sequenced with immunoSEQ multiplex PCR; TCRdb's copy has only in-frame clones and lacks some. The data contain roughly 42,000 clones, about 80% of them seen just once; the ten biggest clones take up 0.95% to 1.5%. The CDR3 contains 14 residues. With 4 bases clipped from V and 4 bases from J, the junction kept 4 bases outside the gene matches. Germline V CDR1 and CDR2: LGHNT, FRNRAP.

This sample comprised tumor tissue, obtained after IRX-2 immunotherapy. The sequence derives from a human donor with breast cancer. The genes are TRBV12-5 and TRBJ2-3; TRBD2 matches 8 bases. The DNA for the CDR3 is TGTGCTAGTGGTTACCCGGGGGGGGCAGATACGCAGTATTTT. It yields the protein CASGYPGGADTQYF.